This T cell receptor (beta chain) was documented in a study of blood T cells in healthy people across ages. For the second PCR, which ran for roughly 6 to 12 cycles, a sample-barcoded 5' primer and a J-beta primer mix were used. TCRdb fed the 5' RACE reads into MiXCR, producing one record per CDR3 protein. The repertoire consists of approximately 800,000 distinct CDR3 sequences, with approximately 35% occurring once and the leading ten covering 13%. Study-level points and caveats: PBMCs were not sorted, which prevented a conclusive comparison of naive versus antigen-experienced cells. Versus aged donors, long-lived donors had higher diversity and more naive CD4+ cells. TCR beta diversity per million T cells fell roughly linearly with age.

A note on this clonotype: Its antigen remains unknown.

The TCR originated in a man aged 18 to 30 in good health. The source material was blood.

Here the CDR3 DNA reads TGCAGCGTTGAATTGCGTTACAATGAGCAGTTCTTC. Residues: CSVELRYNEQFF. The chain is built from TRBV29-1 and TRBJ2-1; no reliable D call. Deletions cut 2 bases from V and 4 bases from J, with 6 bases between. The CDR3 has 12 amino acids. Germline V gives CDR1 SQVTM, CDR2 ANQGSEA.